The 23 T cell receptor beta chains listed next were all sequenced from one sample in a study of cytomegalovirus exposure and HLA in healthy donors. The primer mix had 60 Vbeta and 13 Jbeta primers. Clones were sequenced by immunoSEQ multiplex PCR, and TCRdb holds only the in-frame ones, with some missing. The table has 85,000 to 100,000 clones, around 80% seen once. Input material: PBMCs. Source of these receptors: a woman aged 60-75 years in good health and CMV-seronegative.

V usage is TRBV7-2 and J usage is TRBJ2-7; D possibly corresponds to TRBD1 (8 bases). The ends were cut back, 2 bases at V and 6 bases at J, with 14 bases in the middle. This CDR3 is 14 amino acids long. CDR1 SGHTA and CDR2 FQGNSA come from the germline V gene. CDR3 bases: TGTGCCAGCAGCTTAACGGGGGGACAGGCCGAGCAGTACTTC. It yields the protein CASSLTGGQAEQYF.

The rearrangement joins TRBV11-3 to TRBJ2-1; 7 bases are shared with TRBD2. The CDR3 covers 15 residues. Germline V CDR1 and CDR2: SGHNT, YENEEA. Trimming cost V 2 bases and J 6 bases; bases outside gene matches: 7. The CDR3 region is CASSLLAALGNEQFF. CDR3 bases: TGTGCCAGCAGCTTACTAGCGGCCCTCGGCAATGAGCAGTTCTTC.

This chain's CDR3 is CASSPSLTETDTQYF. CDR3 in DNA: TGCGCCAGCAGTCCCAGCCTGACAGAGACAGATACGCAGTATTTT. The chain employs TRBV5-1 and TRBJ2-3; D might be TRBD1 (5 bases). The germline V and J ends were trimmed by 5 bases and 3 bases, with 16 bases remaining between them. This CDR3 is built from 15 residues. CDR1 SGHRS and CDR2 YFSETQ come from the germline V gene.

The V and J genes are TRBV29-1 and TRBJ1-2, with D possibly being TRBD1 (5 bases). Per germline, CDR1 SQVTM and CDR2 ANQGSEA. The CDR3 is 12 residues long. Trimming removed 4 bases at V and 5 bases at J, with 11 bases between. CDR3 bases: TGCAGCGTTGCGGCACAGGAGTATGGCTACACCTTC. It encodes CSVAAQEYGYTF. Complete variable domain (other parts from reference TRBV29-1 and TRBJ1-2): SAVISQKPSRDICQRGTSLTIQCQVDSQVTMMFWYRQQPGQSLTLIATANQGSEATYESGFVIDKFPISRPNLTFSTLTVSNMSPEDSSIYLCSVAAQEYGYTFGSGTRLTVV.

The chain joins TRBV7-9 to TRBJ1-6; tentative D call: TRBD1 (5 bases). This CDR3 contains 15 residues. V was clipped by 5 bases and J by 9 bases, with 17 bases between them. The germline V gene encodes CDR1 SEHNR and CDR2 FQNEAQ (reference sequence). DNA for the CDR3: TGTGCCAGCAGCGCGGGACCTCAGGAAGGTTCACCCCTCCACTTT. The encoded protein is CASSAGPQEGSPLHF.

The chain couples TRBV19 to TRBJ1-1, with unresolved D. The CDR3 loop spans 14 amino acids. V lost 1 base and J lost 0, with 6 bases in between. Germline V gene lookup returns CDR1 LNHDA and CDR2 SQIVND (reference sequence). Written as DNA, the CDR3 is TGTGCCAGTAGTATAGGAGATATGAACACTGAAGCTTTCTTT. Amino acid sequence: CASSIGDMNTEAFF.

The chain couples TRBV5-4 to TRBJ1-2; D unresolved. The V gene lost 3 bases and the J gene lost 3 bases, with 9 bases spanning the gap. The CDR3 contains 13 residues. The germline V gene has CDR1 SGHNT and CDR2 YYREEE (reference sequence). As DNA, the CDR3 is TGTGCCAGCAGCTCCCGGGGAGACTATGGCTACACCTTC. It encodes CASSSRGDYGYTF. The full variable domain, its missing parts supplied by reference TRBV5-4 and TRBJ1-2, is ETGVTQSPTHLIKTRGQQVTLRCSSQSGHNTVSWYQQALGQGPQFIFQYYREEENGRGNFPPRFSGLQFPNYSSELNVNALELDDSALYLCASSSRGDYGYTFGSGTRLTVV.

This clone occurred once. The chain recombines TRBV29-1 with TRBJ1-2; TRBD1 agrees at 10 bases. The CDR3 contains 15 residues. The V gene end was trimmed by 1 base and the J gene end by 6 bases; junction bases not matched to a gene: 8. CDR1 SQVTM and CDR2 ANQGSEA come from the germline V gene. The chain's CDR3 is CSVEGSGQGVDGYTF. The CDR3 nucleotides are TGCAGCGTTGAAGGCTCCGGACAGGGGGTGGATGGCTACACCTTC.

CDR3 coding DNA: TGTGCCAGCATGACAGCTGCGAACACCGGGGAGCTGTTTTTT. Protein sequence: CASMTAANTGELFF. The rearrangement joins TRBV25-1 to TRBJ2-2, with D maybe TRBD1 (5 bases). CDR1 is MGHDK, CDR2 SYGVNS, per germline. This CDR3 region has 14 residues. Trimming took 7 bases from V and 0 from J, leaving 9 bases between them.

V is TRBV5-1 and J is TRBJ2-7; 8 nucleotides agree with TRBD2. The CDR3 consists of 15 residues. Germline trimming cut 0 bases from V and 5 bases from J; bases unmatched to any gene: 7. Looked up from germline, CDR1 is SGHRS and CDR2 is YFSETQ. CDR3 protein: CASSLGGLVGHEQYF. CDR3 DNA sequence: TGCGCCAGCAGCTTGGGGGGACTAGTGGGGCACGAGCAGTACTTC.

The chain is built from TRBV6-5 and TRBJ1-2, with a weak D call TRBD1 (5 bases). Trimming stripped 5 bases from V and 8 bases from J, with 15 bases between. The CDR3 is 13 residues long. Germline V gene data show CDR1 as MNHEY and CDR2 as SVGAGI. In DNA form, the CDR3 reads TGTGCCAGCAGTCCCAGGACACTTCTAGGCTACACCTTC. It is translated as CASSPRTLLGYTF.

The chain joins TRBV14 to TRBJ2-5; D uncertain. CDR1 is SGHDN and CDR2 is FVKESK in the germline V gene. The CDR3 length is 14 residues. V dropped 0 bases and J dropped 5 bases, with 10 bases sitting between them. The CDR3 DNA reads TGTGCCAGCAGCCAAGATCAGACTGGGGAGACCCAGTACTTC. It specifies CASSQDQTGETQYF.

This clone was picked up a small number of times. J is TRBJ2-3 and V is TRBV4-3, with 11 bases identical to TRBD2. This CDR3 contains 14 residues. Per the germline V gene, CDR1 is LGHNA and CDR2 is YSLEER. The junction had 2 bases not matched to a gene; V was cut back by 5 bases and J by 4 bases. As DNA, the CDR3 is TGCGCCAGCAGCGCACTAGCGGGAGCAGATACGCAGTATTTT. As protein: CASSALAGADTQYF.

This clone was counted a few times. The rearrangement links TRBV29-1 to TRBJ1-2; TRBD1 matches 9 bases. Germline V gene lookup returns CDR1 SQVTM and CDR2 ANQGSEA. This CDR3 region has 13 residues. Unmatched junction bases numbered 5, after V lost 4 bases and J lost 5 bases. The CDR3 DNA sequence: TGCAGCGTTGTGCCGGGACAGGGTTATGGCTACACCTTC. Amino acid sequence: CSVVPGQGYGYTF. Full variable domain (rest looked up from reference TRBV29-1 and TRBJ1-2): SAVISQKPSRDICQRGTSLTIQCQVDSQVTMMFWYRQQPGQSLTLIATANQGSEATYESGFVIDKFPISRPNLTFSTLTVSNMSPEDSSIYLCSVVPGQGYGYTFGSGTRLTVV.

The chain uses TRBV7-2 and TRBJ1-6; D remains unclear. The CDR3 totals 14 residues. Germline CDR1 reads SGHTA; CDR2 reads FQGNSA. Trimming shortened V by 5 bases and J by 9 bases, and 14 bases separated the two germline ends. CDR3 region: CASSLRFDASPLHF. CDR3 DNA: TGTGCCAGCAGCCTACGGTTCGATGCTTCACCCCTCCACTTT.

V is TRBV28 and J is TRBJ2-7; 7 bases match TRBD2. The germline V gene has CDR1 MDHEN and CDR2 SYDVKM. Trimming took 4 bases from V and 1 from J; bases not matched to a gene: 7. CDR3 length equals 15 residues. The CDR3 DNA reads as TGTGCCAGCAGTTCCGGGGCTAGCGGTTCCTACGAGCAGTACTTC. The encoded protein is CASSSGASGSYEQYF. Complete variable domain (other parts from reference TRBV28 and TRBJ2-7): DVKVTQSSRYLVKRTGEKVFLECVQDMDHENMFWYRQDPGLGLRLIYFSYDVKMKEKGDIPEGYSVSREKKERFSLILESASTNQTSMYLCASSSGASGSYEQYFGPGTRLTVT.

The sample holds one count of this clone. The rearrangement joins TRBV7-2 to TRBJ1-4; TRBD1 aligns across 7 bases. V lost 5 bases to trimming and J lost 3 bases; unmatched junction nucleotides: 6. This CDR3 has 15 residues. The germline V gene encodes CDR1 SGHTA and CDR2 FQGNSA. The CDR3 DNA follows: TGTGCCAGCAGCCCCACAGGGGTGCCTAATGAAAAACTGTTTTTT. It encodes CASSPTGVPNEKLFF.

The genes are TRBV6-5 and TRBJ1-2; the D gene is possibly TRBD1 (6 bases). CDR3 length: 11 residues. With 7 bases removed from V and 5 bases from J, the gap between germline ends came to 8 bases. Germline CDR1 is MNHEY and CDR2 is SVGAGI. CDR3 amino acids: CASTQGYGYTF. In DNA form, the CDR3 reads TGTGCCAGCACTCAGGGGTATGGCTACACCTTC.

V and J are TRBV6-5 and TRBJ2-7; TRBD1 aligns across 9 bases. The germline gives CDR1 MNHEY, CDR2 SVGAGI. This CDR3 region has 15 residues. The trim removed 4 bases at V and 1 base at J, leaving 5 bases unmatched. CDR3 nucleotides: TGTGCCAGCAGTTCACCGGGACAGGGTTCCTACGAGCAGTACTTC. The encoded protein is CASSSPGQGSYEQYF.

The chain uses TRBV7-9 and TRBJ2-7; D ambiguous. There are 14 residues in the CDR3. The V gene's germline CDR1 is SEHNR and CDR2 FQNEAQ (reference sequence). The V end lost 2 bases, the J end lost 2 bases, and 10 bases lay between the germline ends. The CDR3 coding sequence is TGTGCCAGCAGCTTAACCTCCGCGGCCTACGAGCAGTACTTC. Its protein product is CASSLTSAAYEQYF.

Here the CDR3 reads CASSRRDRDSYEQYF. The CDR3 nucleotides are TGTGCCAGCAGCCGCCGGGACAGGGACTCCTACGAGCAGTACTTC. J is TRBJ2-7 and V is TRBV5-6; TRBD1 agrees at 9 bases. This CDR3 comprises 15 residues. V was clipped by 4 bases and J by 0 bases; unmatched bases: 5. Germline CDR1 SGHDT, CDR2 YYEEEE.

The J gene is TRBJ2-7, the V gene TRBV7-2, with 9 bases that match TRBD1. Germline-derived CDR1 and CDR2 are SGHTA and FQGNSA. The CDR3 loop spans 17 amino acids. V dropped 4 bases and J dropped 4; count of bases not matched to a gene: 14. The CDR3 coding sequence is TGTGCCAGCAGCTCTCCCGAGGGGACAGGGCAAGGGTACGAGCAGTACTTC. Translating gives CASSSPEGTGQGYEQYF.

This chain joins TRBV19 and TRBJ1-2; TRBD1 matches 9 bases. Per germline, CDR1 LNHDA and CDR2 SQIVND (reference sequence). The length of the CDR3 is 15 residues. J lost 6 bases, V lost 9 bases, and 14 bases had no gene match. CDR3 nucleotide sequence: TGTGCCAGCACCCTGGGGGGACAGGGATTTAATGGCTACACCTTC. Encoded protein: CASTLGGQGFNGYTF.